The clone carrying this T cell receptor beta chain has a single count. Its antigen is not known. This record belongs to a study of Ad26.COV2.S vaccination and SARS-CoV-2 variants. Whole-study context: Once or twice, 56 days apart, Ad26.COV2.S was delivered intramuscularly.

Study results and caveats: Vaccine recipients surpassed placebo recipients in spike-specific TCR breadth.

Treatment reported: roughly 19 received Ad26.COV2.S at low or high dose, single or two shots; 5 received placebo; per-sample allocation not given. The samples were gathered on day 63 after the first injection of vaccine or placebo. Donation came from an adult in Boston who was aged 18-55 years. The vaccine antigen was prefusion-stabilized Wuhan SARS-CoV-2 spike. Germline CDR1 and CDR2: ENHRY and SYGVKD. The CDR3 loop spans 15 amino acids. Trimming took off 3 bases at V and 0 bases at J, with 12 bases between the two ends. Using immunoSEQ multiplex PCR, the repertoire was profiled, and TCRdb retains in-frame clones only, with some absent. The sample lists 300,000 to 400,000 clones; about 87% were seen once.

V gene TRBV10-3 combines with J gene TRBJ2-7; D gene uncertain. The TCR comes from a person between 18 and 65 years old who received the Ad26.COV2.S COVID-19 vaccine or a placebo. Specimen: peripheral blood, collected in a trial of Ad26.COV2.S vaccine versus placebo. This CDR3 is CAISDTHLLSYEQYF. The CDR3 DNA follows: TGTGCCATCAGTGACACACACCTACTCTCCTACGAGCAGTACTTC.